These 29 T cell receptor beta chains share one sample of origin, sequenced in a study of T cell responses to AZD1222 COVID-19 vaccine. Only in-frame clones appear in the TCRdb table, and some are missing; sequencing was by immunoSEQ multiplex PCR. The sample includes 120,000 or so clones, 90% of them seen just once. This sample comprised peripheral blood, obtained on day 0 of MenACWY control vaccination. The receptors shown here come from an adult in good health.

The rearrangement uses TRBV14 and TRBJ2-7; unclear D gene. V lost 1 base, J lost 4 bases, and 11 bases lay in between. Germline V gene sequence: CDR1 SGHDN, CDR2 FVKESK. This CDR3 contains 14 residues. CDR3 sequence: CASSQVYTSYEQYF. CDR3 sequence (DNA): TGTGCCAGCAGCCAAGTGTACACCTCATACGAGCAGTACTTC.

The DNA for the CDR3 is TGTGCCAGTAGTCCCCGGTTACAATACAATGAGCAGTTCTTC. It is translated as CASSPRLQYNEQFF. The rearrangement links TRBV19 to TRBJ2-1; unclear D gene. The V end was cut by 5 bases, the J end by 4 bases, with 12 bases between. Germline V lookup: CDR1 LNHDA, CDR2 SQIVND (reference sequence). The CDR3 loop spans 14 amino acids.

This clone showed up just once. This chain connects TRBV30 to TRBJ1-5; D call uncertain. Germline V gives CDR1 GTSNPN, CDR2 SVGIG (reference sequence). Trimming removed 2 bases from V and 4 bases from J, with 6 bases in between. This CDR3 contains 12 residues. Here the CDR3 reads CAWSYGNQPQHF. In DNA, the CDR3 is TGTGCCTGGAGTTATGGTAATCAGCCCCAGCATTTT.

This clone has only one observation. V gene TRBV4-1 combines with J gene TRBJ2-7, with a weak D call TRBD2 (6 bases). The CDR3 is made up of 15 amino acids. Germline lookup yields CDR1 MGHRA and CDR2 YSYEKL. V was pared by 3 bases and J by 4 bases, with 16 bases between. The chain's CDR3 is CASSQGLSGIYEQYF. CDR3 DNA: TGCGCCAGCAGCCAGGGACTTAGCGGAATATACGAGCAGTACTTC.

The J gene is TRBJ2-3, the V gene TRBV6-1; D might be TRBD2 (5 bases). The germline CDR1 and CDR2 sequences are MNHNS and SASEGT. V was pared by 2 bases and J by 6 bases, with 18 bases between. This CDR3 has 16 residues. CDR3 coding DNA: TGTGCCAGCAGTGAAATGGGCCTAAAGCGGAGCGATACGCAGTATTTT. Amino acids: CASSEMGLKRSDTQYF.

This clone was observed a single time. V usage is TRBV28 and J usage is TRBJ2-1, with TRBD2 matching over 9 bases. CDR1 is MDHEN, CDR2 SYDVKM, per germline. The CDR3 consists of 16 residues. Trimming at V came to 1 base and at J to 7 bases, leaving 8 bases not matched to a gene. The CDR3 protein is CASSLSAGGSLNEQFF. The CDR3 DNA reads TGTGCCAGCAGTTTATCAGCGGGGGGTTCCTTGAATGAGCAGTTCTTC. Combining the CDR3 with reference TRBV28 and TRBJ2-1 gives the whole variable domain DVKVTQSSRYLVKRTGEKVFLECVQDMDHENMFWYRQDPGLGLRLIYFSYDVKMKEKGDIPEGYSVSREKKERFSLILESASTNQTSMYLCASSLSAGGSLNEQFFGPGTRLTVL.

This rearrangement joins TRBV3-1 (or the pseudogene TRBV3-2) to TRBJ2-7; no definite D call. V shed 4 bases and J shed 4 bases, with 11 bases lying between them. Germline V gene lookup returns CDR1 LGHDT and CDR2 YNNKEL (reference sequence). The CDR3 spans 13 residues. The CDR3, as DNA: TGTGCCAGCAGCCTTGACGGCAGTTACGAGCAGTACTTC. Translated, it gives CASSLDGSYEQYF.

In DNA form, the CDR3 reads TGTGCCAGCAGCTTGCGCCTAGCGGGAGCCAATGAGCAGTTCTTC. This translates into CASSLRLAGANEQFF. The chain has TRBV5-4 and TRBJ2-1, with 10 nucleotides matching TRBD2. Looked up from germline, CDR1 is SGHNT and CDR2 is YYREEE (reference sequence). The V and J ends lost 1 base and 6 bases, in that order; junction bases with no gene match: 4. The CDR3 has 15 residues.

This clone was observed a few times. The chain couples TRBV4-1 to TRBJ2-2; D assignment may be TRBD1 or TRBD2 (5 bases each). From germline, CDR1 is MGHRA and CDR2 YSYEKL. V lost 1 base, J lost 2 bases, and 11 bases lay in between. CDR3 size: 16 residues. CDR3 in DNA: TGCGCCAGCAGCCAAGGAGGGGCGCCTAACACCGGGGAGCTGTTTTTT. Protein product: CASSQGGAPNTGELFF.

The J gene is TRBJ1-2, the V gene TRBV7-9; 9 positions match TRBD1. The V and J ends lost 5 bases and 0 bases, in that order; junction bases with no gene match: 4. The CDR3 totals 15 residues. From germline, CDR1 is SEHNR and CDR2 FQNEAQ (reference sequence). CDR3 loop: CASSQTGGANYGYTF. CDR3 DNA sequence: TGTGCCAGCAGCCAAACAGGGGGCGCTAACTATGGCTACACCTTC.

This clone was seen only a few times. V and J are TRBV20-1 and TRBJ2-1; D is uncertain. The V end lost 3 bases, the J end lost 4 bases, and 4 bases lay between the germline ends. Germline V gene data show CDR1 as DFQATT and CDR2 as SNEGSKA (reference sequence). CDR3 length: 11 residues. For the CDR3, the DNA is TGCAGTGCTAGCCTATACAATGAGCAGTTCTTC. Translating gives CSASLYNEQFF.

In DNA, the CDR3 is TGTGCCAGCAGCGTAGGGGACAGCTACAATGAGCAGTTCTTC. The encoded protein is CASSVGDSYNEQFF. The chain uses TRBV9 and TRBJ2-1, with 7 bases matching TRBD1. Germline loops: CDR1 SGDLS, CDR2 YYNGEE. With V trimmed by 0 bases and J by 3 bases, 0 bases remained unmatched. This CDR3 region has 14 residues.

This chain joins TRBV7-8 and TRBJ1-6, with TRBD1 identical over 9 bases. Per germline, CDR1 SGHVS and CDR2 FQNEAQ. This CDR3 has 16 amino acids. The junction had 6 bases not matched to a gene; V was cut back by 0 bases and J by 9 bases. The DNA of the CDR3 is TGTGCCAGCAGCTTAGCCGCCGGGACAGGGTTTTCACCCCTCCACTTT. It is translated as CASSLAAGTGFSPLHF.

This clone occurred a few times. V and J are TRBV6-2 or TRBV6-3 and TRBJ2-1; the match to TRBD2 covers 9 bases. There are 18 residues in the CDR3. V dropped 2 bases and J dropped 0; count of bases not matched to a gene: 8. Germline lookup yields CDR1 MNHEY and CDR2 SVGEGT. This CDR3 is CASSYMLAGRSSYNEQFF. Written as DNA, the CDR3 is TGTGCCAGCAGTTACATGCTAGCGGGAAGAAGCTCCTACAATGAGCAGTTCTTC.

This chain links TRBV5-6 with TRBJ1-5; TRBD1 might be the D (5 bases). V lost 1 base, J lost 6 bases, and 11 bases lay in between. This CDR3 comprises 14 residues. Germline V gives CDR1 SGHDT, CDR2 YYEEEE. CDR3 protein: CASSLSGSGQPQHF. CDR3 DNA sequence: TGTGCCAGCAGCTTGTCAGGGTCGGGTCAGCCCCAGCATTTT.

Only one count was recorded for this clone. V and J are TRBV7-8 and TRBJ2-4, with a tentative D call TRBD1 (6 bases). From germline, CDR1 is SGHVS and CDR2 FQNEAQ. V lost 4 bases to trimming and J lost 0 bases, with 13 bases between them. The CDR3 has 16 amino acids. CDR3 DNA sequence: TGTGCCAGCAGCTCCGGGACAAACCTAGCCAAAAACATTCAGTACTTC. Its protein product is CASSSGTNLAKNIQYF. The entire variable domain, with the rest obtained from reference TRBV7-8 and TRBJ2-4, is as follows: GAGVSQSPRYKVAKRGQDVALRCDPISGHVSLFWYQQALGQGPEFLTYFQNEAQLDKSGLPSDRFFAERPEGSVSTLKIQRTQQEDSAVYLCASSSGTNLAKNIQYFGAGTRLSVL.

The chain links TRBV7-2 to TRBJ1-3; the D gene is possibly TRBD1 (5 bases). V lost 5 bases, J lost 4 bases, and 12 bases lay in between. Germline CDR1 SGHTA, CDR2 FQGNSA. This CDR3 spans 14 amino acids. The CDR3 coding sequence is TGTGCCAGCAGCCCAGGGTTGATCGGAAACACCATATATTTT. This encodes CASSPGLIGNTIYF.

V gene TRBV3-1 (or the pseudogene TRBV3-2) combines with J gene TRBJ2-5; perhaps TRBD2 as D (6 bases). The germline V gene has CDR1 LGHDT and CDR2 YNNKEL (reference sequence). V dropped 0 bases and J dropped 5 bases, with 13 bases sitting between them. CDR3 length: 15 amino acids. The CDR3 region has the DNA TGTGCCAGCAGCCAAGAGTGGGCAGGGAGGGAGACCCAGTACTTC. Its translation: CASSQEWAGRETQYF.

This clone was found once. The J gene is TRBJ1-5, the V gene TRBV7-2; tentative D call: TRBD1 (5 bases). This CDR3 comprises 15 residues. V lost 1 base to trimming and J lost 0 bases, with 7 bases between them. Germline V gene data show CDR1 as SGHTA and CDR2 as FQGNSA. The CDR3 nucleotides are TGTGCCAGCAGCTTAGTCGGGGCTAGCAATCAGCCCCAGCATTTT. Amino acid sequence: CASSLVGASNQPQHF.

The genes are TRBV12-3 or TRBV12-4 and TRBJ1-1; 7 bases align to TRBD1. Trimming removed 6 bases from V and 4 bases from J; junction bases left unmatched: 2. The CDR3 has 12 residues. This CDR3 reads CASRGQPTEAFF. The CDR3 DNA reads TGTGCCAGCAGGGGACAGCCCACTGAAGCTTTCTTT.

The V gene is TRBV11-2, the J gene TRBJ2-6; 8 bases are shared with TRBD1. V lost 1 base, J lost 2 bases, and 7 bases stayed unmatched. The CDR3 has 18 residues. Germline V gene lookup returns CDR1 SGHAT and CDR2 FQNNGV. The CDR3 region has the DNA TGTGCCAGCAGCTTAGTCGCAGGGGGCTTAGCTGGGGCCAACGTCCTGACTTTC. This sequence encodes CASSLVAGGLAGANVLTF.

This clone came up once. Germline and junction disagree at one end, which may indicate a read error. The chain combines TRBV12-3 or TRBV12-4 with TRBJ2-1; D unclear. The length of the CDR3 is 13 residues. The CDR3: CASSLGPRSEQFF. CDR3 nucleotides: TGTGCCAGCAGCTTAGGACCACGCAGTGAGCAGTTCTTC.

This clone was seen more than once but under ten times. The chain uses TRBV6-5 and TRBJ1-1; D gene unclear. V was clipped by 5 bases and J by 1 base, with 11 bases between them. Per the germline V gene, CDR1 is MNHEY and CDR2 is SVGAGI. The CDR3 covers 14 residues. In nucleotides, the CDR3 is TGTGCCAGCAGTCTAGACAACCGGAACACTGAAGCTTTCTTT. Protein sequence: CASSLDNRNTEAFF.

There are a few counts of this clone. This chain links TRBV5-1 with TRBJ2-7; 7 bases fit TRBD2. Trimming cost V 3 bases and J 6 bases; bases outside gene matches: 6. The CDR3 spans 13 residues. CDR1 is SGHRS, CDR2 YFSETQ, per germline. The CDR3 loop is CASSSLTGGEQYF. The CDR3 bases are TGCGCCAGCAGCTCATTGACGGGGGGCGAGCAGTACTTC. Looking up the rest from reference TRBV5-1 and TRBJ2-7 gives the full variable domain: KAGVTQTPRYLIKTRGQQVTLSCSPISGHRSVSWYQQTPGQGLQFLFEYFSETQRNKGNFPGRFSGRQFSNSRSEMNVSTLELGDSALYLCASSSLTGGEQYFGPGTRLTVT.

The rearrangement joins TRBV5-8 to TRBJ1-5, with D hard to call. The V end was cut by 0 bases, the J end by 6 bases, with 13 bases between. CDR3 length: 15 amino acids. Germline V gene data show CDR1 as SGHTS and CDR2 as YDEGEE. CDR3 sequence: CASSLAVRWGQPQHF. CDR3 nucleotides: TGTGCCAGCAGCTTGGCCGTCAGGTGGGGTCAGCCCCAGCATTTT.

This chain connects TRBV18 to TRBJ2-1; D possibly corresponds to TRBD2 (5 bases). The length of the CDR3 is 15 residues. The V gene lost 0 bases and the J gene lost 0 bases, with 6 bases spanning the gap. Germline CDR1 is KGHSH and CDR2 is LQKENI. CDR3 in amino acids: CASSPPGISYNEQFF. The CDR3 DNA reads as TGTGCCAGCTCACCACCCGGGATCTCCTACAATGAGCAGTTCTTC.

The V gene is TRBV4-1, the J gene TRBJ2-3; possibly TRBD2 for D (6 bases). The V gene lost 4 bases and the J gene lost 1 base, with 12 bases spanning the gap. CDR3 size: 15 residues. Germline V gene lookup returns CDR1 MGHRA and CDR2 YSYEKL. Here the CDR3 reads CASSLRESGTDTQYF. Here the CDR3 DNA reads TGCGCCAGCAGCCTACGGGAGTCGGGCACAGATACGCAGTATTTT.

V gene TRBV5-1 combines with J gene TRBJ1-2; 7 nucleotides align to TRBD1. The ends lost 2 bases at V and 3 bases at J; junction bases unmatched: 1. Germline CDR1 is SGHRS and CDR2 is YFSETQ. This CDR3 has 13 residues. CDR3 in amino acids: CASSFTGDYGYTF. In DNA, the CDR3 is TGCGCCAGCAGCTTTACAGGGGACTATGGCTACACCTTC.

The rearrangement links TRBV21-1 to TRBJ1-4; the table gives TRBD1 as D, unverified against the DNA. TRBV21-1 is given as a pseudogene. This CDR3 has 13 residues. CDR3 region: CASSKGTVEKLFF. DNA of the CDR3: TGTGCCAGCAGCAAAGGGACAGTTGAAAAACTGTTTTTT.